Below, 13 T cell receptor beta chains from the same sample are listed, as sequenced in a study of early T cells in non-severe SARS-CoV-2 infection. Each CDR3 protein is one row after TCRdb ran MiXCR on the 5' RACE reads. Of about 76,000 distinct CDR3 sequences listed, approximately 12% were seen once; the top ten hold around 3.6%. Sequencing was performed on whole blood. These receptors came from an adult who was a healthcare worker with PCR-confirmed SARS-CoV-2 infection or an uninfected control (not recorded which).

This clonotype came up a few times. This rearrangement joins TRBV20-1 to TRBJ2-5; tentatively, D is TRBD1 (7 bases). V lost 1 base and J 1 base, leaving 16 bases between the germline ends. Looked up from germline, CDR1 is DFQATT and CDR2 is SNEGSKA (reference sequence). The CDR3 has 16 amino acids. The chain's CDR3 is CSARAEDRRAQETQYF. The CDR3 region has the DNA TGCAGTGCTAGAGCGGAGGACAGGAGGGCCCAAGAGACCCAGTACTTC.

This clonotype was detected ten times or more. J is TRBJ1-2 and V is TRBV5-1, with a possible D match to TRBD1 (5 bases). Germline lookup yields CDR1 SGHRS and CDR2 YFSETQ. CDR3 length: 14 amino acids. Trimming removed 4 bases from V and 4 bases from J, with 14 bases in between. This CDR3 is CASSRDGGTYGYTF. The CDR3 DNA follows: TGCGCCAGCAGCCGGGACGGAGGGACCTATGGCTACACCTTC.

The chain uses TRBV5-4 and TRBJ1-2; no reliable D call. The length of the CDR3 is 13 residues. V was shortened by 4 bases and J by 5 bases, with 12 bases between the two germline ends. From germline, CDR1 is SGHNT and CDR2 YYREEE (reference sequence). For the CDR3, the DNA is TGTGCCAGCAGCGCCGGCCAGCGTTATGGCTACACCTTC. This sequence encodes CASSAGQRYGYTF.

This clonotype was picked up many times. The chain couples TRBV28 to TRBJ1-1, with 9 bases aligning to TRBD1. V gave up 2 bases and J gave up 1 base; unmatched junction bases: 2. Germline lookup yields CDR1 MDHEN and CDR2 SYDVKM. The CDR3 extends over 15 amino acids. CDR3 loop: CASSLGTGPNTEAFF. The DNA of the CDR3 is TGTGCCAGCAGTTTAGGGACAGGGCCGAACACTGAAGCTTTCTTT.

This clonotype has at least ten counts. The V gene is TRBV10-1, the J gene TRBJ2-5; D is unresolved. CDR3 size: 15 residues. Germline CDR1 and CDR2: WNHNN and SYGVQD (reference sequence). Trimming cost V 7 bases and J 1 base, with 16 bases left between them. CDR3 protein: CASTIFGRVQETQYF. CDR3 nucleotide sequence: TGCGCCAGCACAATCTTCGGACGTGTCCAAGAGACCCAGTACTTC.

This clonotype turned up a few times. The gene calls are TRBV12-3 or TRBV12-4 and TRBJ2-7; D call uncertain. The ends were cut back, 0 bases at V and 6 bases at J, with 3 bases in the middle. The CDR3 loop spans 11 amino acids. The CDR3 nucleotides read TGTGCCAGCAGTTTAGCGAGCGAGCAGTACTTC. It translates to CASSLASEQYF.

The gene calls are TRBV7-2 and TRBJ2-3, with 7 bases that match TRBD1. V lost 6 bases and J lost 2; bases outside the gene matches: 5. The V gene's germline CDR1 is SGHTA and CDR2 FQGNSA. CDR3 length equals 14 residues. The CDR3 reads CASRKGQSTDTQYF. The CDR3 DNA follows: TGTGCCAGCAGGAAGGGACAGTCCACAGATACGCAGTATTTT.

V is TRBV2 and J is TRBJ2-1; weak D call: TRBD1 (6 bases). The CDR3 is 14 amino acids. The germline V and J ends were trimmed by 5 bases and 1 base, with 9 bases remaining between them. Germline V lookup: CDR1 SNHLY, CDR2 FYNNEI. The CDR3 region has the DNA TGTGCCAGCAGTACAGACAGGTCCTACAATGAGCAGTTCTTC. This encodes CASSTDRSYNEQFF.

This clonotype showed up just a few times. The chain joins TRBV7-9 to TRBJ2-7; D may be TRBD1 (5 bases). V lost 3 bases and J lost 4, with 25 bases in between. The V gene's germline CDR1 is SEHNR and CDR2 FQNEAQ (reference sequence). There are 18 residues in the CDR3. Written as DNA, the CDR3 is TGTGCCAGCAGCTTTATTCCCGGGCGTGGACACGGGTATTACGAGCAGTACTTC. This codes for CASSFIPGRGHGYYEQYF.

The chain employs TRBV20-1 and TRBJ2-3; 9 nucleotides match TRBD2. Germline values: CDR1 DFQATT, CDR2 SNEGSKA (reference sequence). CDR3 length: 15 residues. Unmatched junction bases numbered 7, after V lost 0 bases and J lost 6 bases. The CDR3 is CSARDFSGRGDTQYF. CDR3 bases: TGCAGTGCTAGAGATTTTAGCGGGAGAGGTGATACGCAGTATTTT.

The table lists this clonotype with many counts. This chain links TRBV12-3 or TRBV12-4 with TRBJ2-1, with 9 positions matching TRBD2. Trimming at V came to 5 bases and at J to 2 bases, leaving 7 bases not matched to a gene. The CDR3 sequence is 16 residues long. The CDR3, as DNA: TGTGCCAGCAGTACTCATAGCGGGAGCCCCTACAATGAGCAGTTCTTC. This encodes CASSTHSGSPYNEQFF.

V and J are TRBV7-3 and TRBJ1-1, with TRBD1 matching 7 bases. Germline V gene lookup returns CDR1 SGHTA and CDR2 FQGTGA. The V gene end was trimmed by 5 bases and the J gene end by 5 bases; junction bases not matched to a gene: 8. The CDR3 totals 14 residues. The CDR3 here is CASSGTGVRTEAFF. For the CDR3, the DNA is TGTGCCAGCAGCGGTACAGGGGTTCGAACTGAAGCTTTCTTT. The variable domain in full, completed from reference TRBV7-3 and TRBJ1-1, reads GAGVSQTPSNKVTEKGKYVELRCDPISGHTALYWYRQSLGQGPEFLIYFQGTGAADDSGLPNDRFFAVRPEGSVSTLKIQRTERGDSAVYLCASSGTGVRTEAFFGQGTRLTVV.

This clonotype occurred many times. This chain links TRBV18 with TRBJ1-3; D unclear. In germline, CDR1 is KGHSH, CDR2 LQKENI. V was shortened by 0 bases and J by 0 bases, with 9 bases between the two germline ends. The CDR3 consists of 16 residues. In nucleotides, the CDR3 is TGTGCCAGCTCACCACCTGCAGGCTACTCTGGAAACACCATATATTTT. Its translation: CASSPPAGYSGNTIYF.